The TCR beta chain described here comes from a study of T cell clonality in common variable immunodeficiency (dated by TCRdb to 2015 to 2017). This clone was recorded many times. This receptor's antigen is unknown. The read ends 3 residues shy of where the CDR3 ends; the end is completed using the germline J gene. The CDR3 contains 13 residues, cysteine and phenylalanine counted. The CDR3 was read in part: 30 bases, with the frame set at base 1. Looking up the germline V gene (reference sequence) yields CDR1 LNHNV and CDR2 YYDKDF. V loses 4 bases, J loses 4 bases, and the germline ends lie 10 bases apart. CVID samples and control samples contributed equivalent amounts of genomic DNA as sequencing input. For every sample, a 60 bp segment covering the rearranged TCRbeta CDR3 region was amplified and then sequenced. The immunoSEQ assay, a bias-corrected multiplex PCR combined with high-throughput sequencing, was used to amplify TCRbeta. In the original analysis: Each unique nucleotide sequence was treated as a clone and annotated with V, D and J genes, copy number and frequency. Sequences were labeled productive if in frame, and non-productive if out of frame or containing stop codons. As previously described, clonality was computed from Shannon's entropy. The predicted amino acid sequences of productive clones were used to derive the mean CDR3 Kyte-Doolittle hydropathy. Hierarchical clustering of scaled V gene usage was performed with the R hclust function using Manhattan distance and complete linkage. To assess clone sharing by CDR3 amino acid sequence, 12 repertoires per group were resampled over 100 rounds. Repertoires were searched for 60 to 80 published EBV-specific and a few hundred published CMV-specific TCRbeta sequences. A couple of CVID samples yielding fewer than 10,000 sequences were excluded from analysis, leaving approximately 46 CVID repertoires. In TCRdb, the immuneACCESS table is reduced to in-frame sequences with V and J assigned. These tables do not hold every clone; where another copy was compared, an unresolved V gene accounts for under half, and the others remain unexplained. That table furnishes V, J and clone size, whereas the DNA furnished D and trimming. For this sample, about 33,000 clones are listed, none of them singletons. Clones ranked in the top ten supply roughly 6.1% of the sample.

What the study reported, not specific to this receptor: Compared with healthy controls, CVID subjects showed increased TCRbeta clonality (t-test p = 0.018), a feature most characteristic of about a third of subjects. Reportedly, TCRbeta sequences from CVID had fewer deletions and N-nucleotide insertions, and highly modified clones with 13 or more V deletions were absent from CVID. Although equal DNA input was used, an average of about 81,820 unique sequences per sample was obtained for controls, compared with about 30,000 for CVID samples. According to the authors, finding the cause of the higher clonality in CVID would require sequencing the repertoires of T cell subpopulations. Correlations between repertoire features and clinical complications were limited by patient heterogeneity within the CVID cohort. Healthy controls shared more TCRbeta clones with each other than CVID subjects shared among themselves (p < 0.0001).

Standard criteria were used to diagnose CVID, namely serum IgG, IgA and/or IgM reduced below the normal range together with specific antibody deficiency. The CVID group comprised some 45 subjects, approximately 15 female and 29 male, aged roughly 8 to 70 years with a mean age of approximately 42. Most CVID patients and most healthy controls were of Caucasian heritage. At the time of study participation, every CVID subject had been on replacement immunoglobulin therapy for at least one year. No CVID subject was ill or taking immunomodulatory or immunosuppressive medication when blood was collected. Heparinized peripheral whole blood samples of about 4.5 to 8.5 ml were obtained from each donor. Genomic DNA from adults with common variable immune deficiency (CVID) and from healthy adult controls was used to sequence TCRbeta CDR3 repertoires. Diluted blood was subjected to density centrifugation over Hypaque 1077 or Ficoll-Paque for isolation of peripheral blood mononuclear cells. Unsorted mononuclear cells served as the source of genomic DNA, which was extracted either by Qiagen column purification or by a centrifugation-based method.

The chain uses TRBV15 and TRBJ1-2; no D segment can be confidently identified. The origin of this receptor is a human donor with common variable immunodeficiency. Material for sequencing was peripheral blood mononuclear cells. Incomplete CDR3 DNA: TGTGCCACCAGCAATGCCACAGTCTATGGC. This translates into CATSNATVYG. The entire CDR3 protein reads CATSNATVYGYTF.